The rows below give T cell receptor beta chains drawn from one sample of a study of OX40 agonist ivuxolimab in advanced cancers. Assay: immunoSEQ multiplex PCR; the TCRdb copy retains only in-frame clones and omits some. This sample has more than 30,000 clones, with 65% to 90% found just once. The sample in question was CD4+ or CD8+ T cells sorted from blood, obtained in a trial of the OX40 agonist ivuxolimab. Receptors originate from an adult with an advanced solid tumor such as melanoma, head and neck, liver or kidney cancer. CDR3s include the opening cysteine and the closing phenylalanine or tryptophan. Fields, in order: D gene, V gene, CDR3 length, clone size, J gene, CDR3 protein, CDR3 DNA. D genes are given only for firm matches. Only part of the rows carry a size: once, few, many, or a class if the clone is expanded.

>TRBD1|TRBV9|14|.|TRBJ2-1
CASSVWGQGHEQFF
TGTGCCAGCAGCGTATGGGGACAGGGGCATGAGCAGTTCTTC
>.|TRBV6-1|14|.|TRBJ1-5
CASISGRINQPQHF
TGTGCCAGCATATCAGGGAGGATTAATCAGCCCCAGCATTTT
>.|TRBV10-3|14|.|TRBJ2-7
CAISEERVRDEQYF
TGTGCCATCTCGGAAGAGCGGGTGAGGGACGAGCAGTACTTC
>.|TRBV11-2|15|.|TRBJ2-5
CASRPNLGQQETQYF
TGTGCCAGCAGGCCCAACTTAGGACAGCAAGAGACCCAGTACTTC
>TRBD2|TRBV5-1|19|.|TRBJ2-7
CASSLEGLAGGDLSYEQYF
TGCGCCAGCAGCTTGGAGGGACTAGCGGGTGGCGACCTCTCCTACGAGCAGTACTTC
>.|TRBV28|16|.|TRBJ2-6
CASSSLYSSGANVLTF
TGTGCCAGCAGTTCCCTTTACAGTTCTGGGGCCAACGTCCTGACTTTC
>.|TRBV5-1|14|.|TRBJ2-7
CASSSSPIIYEQYF
TGCGCCAGCAGCTCCAGCCCTATTATATACGAGCAGTACTTC
>.|TRBV2|15|.|TRBJ2-1
CASSAGTYLLNEQFF
TGTGCCAGCAGTGCGGGTACCTACCTTTTGAATGAGCAGTTCTTC
>.|TRBV27|18|.|TRBJ2-3
CASSPLWTGGVHTDTQYF
TGTGCCAGCAGTCCCCTCTGGACAGGAGGGGTCCACACAGATACGCAGTATTTT
>.|TRBV28|14|.|TRBJ1-5
CASTSTPDNQPQHF
TGTGCCAGCACCTCGACTCCTGACAATCAGCCCCAGCATTTT
>.|TRBV27|14|.|TRBJ2-1
CASSSGPAANEQFF
TGTGCCAGCAGTTCCGGTCCGGCGGCTAATGAGCAGTTCTTC
>.|TRBV7-2|14|.|TRBJ2-6
CASLGSGGANVLTF
TGTGCCAGCTTAGGCTCGGGAGGGGCCAACGTCCTGACTTTC
>.|TRBV29-1|13|.|TRBJ1-2
CSVVGGLGYGYTF
TGCAGCGTTGTTGGGGGATTGGGTTATGGCTACACCTTC
>TRBD1|TRBV28|16|.|TRBJ2-6
CASSWDRATGANVLTF
TGTGCCAGCAGTTGGGACAGGGCGACTGGGGCCAACGTCCTGACTTTC
>.|TRBV5-5|15|.|TRBJ2-7
CASSLDVTASYEQYF
TGTGCCAGCAGCTTGGATGTGACAGCAAGCTACGAGCAGTACTTC
>.|TRBV4-3|16|.|TRBJ2-2
CASSQFAGENTGELFF
TGCGCCAGCAGCCAATTTGCGGGCGAGAACACCGGGGAGCTGTTTTTT
>.|TRBV2|13|.|TRBJ1-1
CASSESMNTEAFF
TGTGCCAGCAGTGAGAGCATGAACACTGAAGCTTTCTTT
>TRBD2|TRBV19|15|few|TRBJ2-7
CASSIVREGRREQYF
TGTGCCAGTAGTATAGTGCGGGAGGGCCGAAGGGAGCAGTACTTC
>.|TRBV5-6|11|once|TRBJ1-1
CASSSDREAFF
TGTGCCAGCAGCTCTGACCGTGAAGCTTTCTTT
>.|TRBV4-1|16|.|TRBJ2-6
CASSQEGSSGANVLTF
TGCGCCAGCAGCCAAGAGGGAAGCTCTGGGGCCAACGTCCTGACTTTC
>.|TRBV4-1|19|.|TRBJ1-5
CASSQDKTGLLDGNQPQHF
TGCGCCAGCAGCCAAGATAAGACAGGACTCCTAGATGGCAATCAGCCCCAGCATTTT
>.|TRBV11-2|13|.|TRBJ1-6
CASSFGGNSPLHF
TGTGCCAGCAGCTTTGGAGGTAATTCACCCCTCCACTTT
>TRBD2|TRBV7-6|16|.|TRBJ2-2
CASSVAGGPITGELFF
TGTGCCAGCAGCGTAGCGGGAGGGCCGATCACCGGGGAGCTGTTTTTT
>.|TRBV30|15|.|TRBJ2-1
CAWSSGATSYNEQFF
TGTGCCTGGAGTAGCGGTGCCACCTCCTACAATGAGCAGTTCTTC
>.|TRBV28|17|.|TRBJ2-1
CASSSSSTGQWDNEQFF
TGTGCCAGCAGTTCCTCTTCGACAGGCCAATGGGACAATGAGCAGTTCTTC
>TRBD2|TRBV5-5|17|.|TRBJ2-5
CASSQDGGAGGVETQYF
TGCGCCAGCAGCCAAGATGGGGGAGCGGGAGGGGTGGAGACCCAGTACTTC
>TRBD2|TRBV19|16|.|TRBJ2-1
CASSTRLATSHNEQFF
TGTGCCAGTAGTACGCGACTAGCGACCTCACACAATGAGCAGTTCTTC
>.|TRBV5-1|14|.|TRBJ1-5
CASSSGGEGQPQHF
TGCGCCAGCAGCTCGGGGGGCGAGGGGCAGCCCCAGCATTTT
>TRBD2|TRBV7-2|17|.|TRBJ2-3
CASSLGYPGLAGDTQYF
TGTGCCAGCAGCTTAGGGTATCCGGGACTAGCAGGCGATACGCAGTATTTT
>TRBD2|TRBV5-1|16|.|TRBJ2-1
CASSLTAGGPRNEQFF
TGCGCCAGCAGCTTGACGGCGGGAGGGCCTAGGAATGAGCAGTTCTTC
>TRBD2|TRBV7-9|16|.|TRBJ2-1
CASSIGRSNSYNEQFF
TGTGCCAGCAGCATCGGGAGGAGTAATTCCTACAATGAGCAGTTCTTC
>.|TRBV7-2|12|.|TRBJ2-2
CASSLATGELFF
TGTGCCAGCAGCTTGGCAACCGGGGAGCTGTTTTTT
>TRBD2|TRBV11-2|15|.|TRBJ2-3
CASSLLAGGTDTQYF
TGTGCCAGCAGCTTACTAGCGGGAGGTACAGATACGCAGTATTTT
>.|TRBV27|14|.|TRBJ2-7
CASSFGVPPYEQYF
TGTGCCAGCAGTTTTGGAGTCCCACCCTACGAGCAGTACTTC
>.|TRBV28|16|few|TRBJ1-1
CASSADPGDGSTEAFF
TGTGCCAGCAGCGCAGATCCGGGGGATGGGAGCACTGAAGCTTTCTTT
>TRBD1|TRBV5-5|14|.|TRBJ1-4
CASSIGQGVEKLFF
TGTGCCAGCAGCATAGGACAGGGAGTAGAAAAACTGTTTTTT
>TRBD2|TRBV4-3|16|.|TRBJ2-1
CASSQGHLAVYNEQFF
TGCGCCAGCAGCCAAGGACATCTAGCGGTTTACAATGAGCAGTTCTTC
>.|TRBV7-9|14|.|TRBJ1-4
CASSLDSLSEKLFF
TGTGCCAGCAGCCTGGACAGTTTGAGTGAAAAACTGTTTTTT
>TRBD2|TRBV28|16|few|TRBJ2-5
CASSTPEAGVQETQYF
TGTGCCAGCAGTACCCCCGAAGCGGGAGTACAAGAGACCCAGTACTTC
>TRBD2|TRBV7-2|15|once|TRBJ2-7
CASSRGGVRSYEQYF
TGTGCCAGCAGCCGGGGAGGGGTACGCTCCTACGAGCAGTACTTC
>TRBD1|TRBV10-3|15|.|TRBJ1-2
CAISDGTGDNYGYTF
TGTGCCATCAGCGACGGGACAGGGGATAATTATGGCTACACCTTC
>.|TRBV7-9|13|.|TRBJ1-3
CASSDTSGNTIYF
TGTGCCAGCAGCGATACGTCTGGAAACACCATATATTTT
>TRBD1|TRBV2|14|once|TRBJ1-5
CASTQGGGGQPQHF
TGTGCCAGCACCCAGGGGGGGGGCGGGCAGCCCCAGCATTTT
>.|TRBV29-1|12|.|TRBJ2-3
CSAGRETDTQYF
TGCAGCGCCGGACGGGAAACAGATACGCAGTATTTT
>TRBD1|TRBV28|17|.|TRBJ2-7
CASSFGAGQGTRYEQYF
TGTGCCAGCAGTTTTGGTGCGGGACAGGGGACGAGATACGAGCAGTACTTC
>.|TRBV7-9|15|.|TRBJ2-7
CASSLSGDGSYEQYF
TGTGCCAGCAGCTTATCAGGGGACGGATCCTACGAGCAGTACTTC
>TRBD1|TRBV7-9|14|.|TRBJ1-2
CASRRQGSHRGYTF
TGTGCCAGCAGGAGACAGGGGAGCCATAGAGGCTACACCTTC
>TRBD1|TRBV10-3|13|.|TRBJ1-3
CAISGRGQNTIYF
TGTGCCATCAGTGGAAGGGGGCAAAACACCATATATTTT
>TRBD2|TRBV30|12|once|TRBJ2-7
CAWSGLAVEQYF
TGTGCCTGGAGTGGGCTAGCGGTCGAGCAGTACTTC
>TRBD1|TRBV16|16|few|TRBJ2-1
CASSLGQGYSYNEQFF
TGTGCCAGCAGTCTGGGACAGGGCTACTCCTACAATGAGCAGTTCTTC
>.|TRBV27|11|.|TRBJ2-7
CASSFGYEQYF
TGTGCCAGCAGTTTCGGCTACGAGCAGTACTTC
>TRBD1|TRBV19|17|once|TRBJ1-1
CASNTGTGGYRGTEAFF
TGTGCCAGTAATACCGGGACAGGGGGGTATCGGGGCACTGAAGCTTTCTTT
>TRBD1|TRBV28|14|.|TRBJ2-7
CASSLPGTGYEQYF
TGTGCCAGCAGTTTACCCGGGACAGGGTACGAGCAGTACTTC
>.|TRBV10-2|14|.|TRBJ1-1
CASSVYAGNTEAFF
TGCGCCAGCAGTGTTTACGCCGGGAACACTGAAGCTTTCTTT
>.|TRBV13|15|.|TRBJ1-1
CASSSGGVGNTEAFF
TGTGCCAGCAGCAGCGGCGGGGTAGGGAACACTGAAGCTTTCTTT
>.|TRBV7-8|15|.|TRBJ2-7
CASSFRSDAFYEQYF
TGTGCCAGCAGCTTTCGGTCGGACGCCTTCTACGAGCAGTACTTC
>.|TRBV5-6|15|.|TRBJ2-4
CASSLGLESKNIQYF
TGTGCCAGCAGCTTGGGTCTAGAGAGCAAAAACATTCAGTACTTC
>.|TRBV28|12|.|TRBJ2-1
CASRRASNEQFF
TGTGCCAGCAGACGGGCATCGAATGAGCAGTTCTTC